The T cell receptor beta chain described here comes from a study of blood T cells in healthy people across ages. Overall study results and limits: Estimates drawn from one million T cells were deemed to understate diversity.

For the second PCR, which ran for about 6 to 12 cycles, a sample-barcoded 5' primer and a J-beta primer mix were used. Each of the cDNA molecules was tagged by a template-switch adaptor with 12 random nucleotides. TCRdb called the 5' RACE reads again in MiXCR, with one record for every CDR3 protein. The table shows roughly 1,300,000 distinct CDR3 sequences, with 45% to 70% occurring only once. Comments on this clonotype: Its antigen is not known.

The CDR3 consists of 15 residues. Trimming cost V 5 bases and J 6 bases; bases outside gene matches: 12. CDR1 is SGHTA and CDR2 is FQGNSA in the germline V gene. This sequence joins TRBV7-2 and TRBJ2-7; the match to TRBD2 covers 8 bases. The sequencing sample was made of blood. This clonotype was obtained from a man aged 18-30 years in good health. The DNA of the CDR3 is TGTGCCAGCAGCACGGTCCGAGCGGGAGTGCGCGAGCAGTACTTC. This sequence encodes CASSTVRAGVREQYF. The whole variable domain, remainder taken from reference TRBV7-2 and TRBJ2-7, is GAGVSQSPSNKVTEKGKDVELRCDPISGHTALYWYRQSLGQGLEFLIYFQGNSAPDKSGLPSDRFSAERTGGSVSTLTIQRTQQEDSAVYLCASSTVRAGVREQYFGPGTRLTVT.